This T cell receptor beta chain was sequenced for a study of cytomegalovirus exposure and HLA in healthy donors. Per germline, CDR1 SGHTA and CDR2 FQGTGA. The CDR3 is 13 residues long. Trimming removed 4 bases from V and 8 bases from J; junction bases left unmatched: 6. The PCR had 60 Vbeta and 13 Jbeta primers. Measured with immunoSEQ multiplex PCR; TCRdb has only the in-frame clones, and not every one. The sample has about 55,000 clones; approximately 71% are singletons. The chain is built from TRBV7-3 and TRBJ1-2; 8 nucleotides match TRBD1. Sequenced sample: PBMCs. The TCR comes from a man aged 40-49 years in good health and CMV-seropositive. The CDR3 spells CASSSDRGIGYTF. The CDR3 DNA follows: TGTGCCAGCAGCTCTGACAGGGGAATAGGCTACACCTTC.